This T cell receptor (beta chain) stems from a study of T cell responses to AZD1222 COVID-19 vaccine. From germline, CDR1 is MDHEN and CDR2 SYDVKM. V was shortened by 3 bases and J by 0 bases, with 5 bases between the two germline ends. The CDR3 length is 14 residues. With regard to this clone: Its antigen is as yet unknown.

Study findings and constraints: Researchers report vaccine-associated CD4 TCRs spanning spike, with dominance at 160-218 and 743-854. Without day 14 samples, only post-peak T cell repertoires were studied. A rise in Spike-specific TCR breadth and depth followed two AZD1222 doses. Donors were largely white British and mainly female; clonal diversity was possibly underestimated.

Generated by immunoSEQ multiplex PCR, the TCRdb table keeps only in-frame clones and is missing some. The table lists about 110,000 clones, about 90% of them singletons. The source is an adult who received the AZD1222 COVID-19 vaccine. The sequences come from peripheral blood, collected 28 days after the second AZD1222 dose. The V call is TRBV28, the J call TRBJ1-4; D is undetermined. The CDR3 DNA sequence: TGTGCCAGCAGTTTTTTCGCAACTAATGAAAAACTGTTTTTT. It codes for CASSFFATNEKLFF.